Listed here are 17 T cell receptor beta chains from one sample, sequenced in a study of human T cells and chemical hapten exposure. Indicated time point: pre-sensitization, week 0. The sample's treatment: therapeutic diphenylcyclopropenone sensitization with weekly scalp DPC. TCRdb recomputed calls from the RACE reads with MiXCR, one row per CDR3 protein. The table lists about 120,000 distinct CDR3 sequences, less than 15% of them singletons. The sequenced sample was whole blood, obtained in connection with sensitization to the hapten diphenylcyclopropenone (DPC). The receptor source for this set is a woman between 18 and 29 years old with alopecia areata. Some clones in this sample may be carry-over from other donors' samples.

The chain is built from TRBV28 and TRBJ2-1; D tentatively fits TRBD1 or TRBD2 (7 bases each). The CDR3 length is 17 residues. CDR1 is MDHEN and CDR2 is SYDVKM in the germline V gene. The V end was cut by 1 base, the J end by 6 bases, with 19 bases between. The CDR3 coding sequence is TGTGCCAGCAGTTTATATTCCTCAGGGGGGGTACGCAATGAGCAGTTCTTC. The encoded protein is CASSLYSSGGVRNEQFF.

The genes are TRBV10-3 and TRBJ1-3; tentatively, D is TRBD1 (5 bases). Germline-derived CDR1 and CDR2 are ENHRY and SYGVKD. V was pared by 10 bases and J by 7 bases, with 17 bases between. This CDR3 region has 13 residues. The DNA for the CDR3 is TGTGCCACCGGGCGGGGGGAAGACAACACCATATATTTT. Translated: CATGRGEDNTIYF.

This clonotype was detected ten times or more. The chain combines TRBV11-2 with TRBJ2-7; D gene uncertain. The CDR3 totals 15 residues. V lost 6 bases to trimming and J lost 2 bases, with 17 bases between them. Germline V CDR1 and CDR2: SGHAT, FQNNGV. CDR3 sequence: CASSISRQVAYEQYF. Written as DNA, the CDR3 is TGTGCCAGCAGTATATCTCGGCAGGTGGCCTACGAGCAGTACTTC.

The genes are TRBV15 and TRBJ1-5; perhaps TRBD1 as D (5 bases). This CDR3 spans 16 amino acids. Per germline, CDR1 LNHNV and CDR2 YYDKDF (reference sequence). V dropped 0 bases and J dropped 4 bases, with 13 bases sitting between them. CDR3 nucleotide sequence: TGTGCCACCAGCAGAGATAAGGGGAGGGCAAATCAGCCCCAGCATTTT. Translation gives CATSRDKGRANQPQHF.

There are a few counts of this clonotype. The CDR3 nucleotides are TGCGCCAGCAGCCAAGGAGTAAGCCGAGGGACAAGGAACACTGAAGCTTTCTTT. Residues: CASSQGVSRGTRNTEAFF. The rearrangement uses TRBV4-3 and TRBJ1-1; TRBD1 might be the D (6 bases). The CDR3 has 18 amino acids. Germline CDR1 LGHNA, CDR2 YSLEER. V was trimmed by 1 base and J by 1 base, leaving 19 bases between them.

The chain uses TRBV20-1 and TRBJ1-2; perhaps TRBD1 as D (6 bases). CDR3 length: 12 amino acids. Germline V gene data show CDR1 as DFQATT and CDR2 as SNEGSKA (reference sequence). With 6 bases removed from V and 4 bases from J, the gap between germline ends came to 12 bases. The CDR3 here is CSATDRSYGYTF. The CDR3, as DNA: TGCAGTGCCACGGACAGAAGCTATGGCTACACCTTC.

The chain joins TRBV12-5 to TRBJ2-1; 10 bases are a match to TRBD1. Germline values: CDR1 LGHNT, CDR2 FRNRAP. The CDR3 has 15 residues. V was clipped by 4 bases and J by 6 bases; unmatched bases: 6. Written as DNA, the CDR3 is TGTGCTAGTGGTTGGGGACAGGGGATCGGCAATGAGCAGTTCTTC. Translation gives CASGWGQGIGNEQFF.

This clonotype was found many times. The junction departs from germline at one end; a sequencing error may be responsible. This chain uses TRBV2 with TRBJ2-1, with TRBD2 matching 8 bases. The CDR3 contains 12 residues. CDR1 and CDR2 from the germline V gene are SNHLY and FYNNEI. The CDR3 DNA reads TGTGCCAGCAGTGAACGGGGGGGCCACTTGGACTTC. This codes for CASSERGGHLDF.

The V and J genes are TRBV18 and TRBJ2-7; TRBD2 is a possible D gene (6 bases). The length of the CDR3 is 14 residues. CDR1 is KGHSH, CDR2 LQKENI, per germline. Trimming shortened V by 4 bases and J by 12 bases, and 22 bases separated the two germline ends. The CDR3 coding sequence is TGTGCCAGCTCACTCGAAATCGGTGTCGGGGAGGTGTACTTC. Its protein is CASSLEIGVGEVYF.

This clonotype was observed many times. The chain employs TRBV5-6 and TRBJ1-2, with a possible D match to TRBD1 (6 bases). The germline V gene encodes CDR1 SGHDT and CDR2 YYEEEE. CDR3 length: 12 residues. Trimming shortened V by 3 bases and J by 8 bases, and 11 bases separated the two germline ends. The CDR3 protein is CASSYGQQGYTF. The CDR3 region has the DNA TGTGCCAGCAGCTATGGACAGCAGGGCTACACCTTC.

The chain couples TRBV27 to TRBJ2-7, with 8 bases aligning to TRBD1. Germline lookup yields CDR1 MNHEY and CDR2 SMNVEV (reference sequence). Germline trimming cut 3 bases from V and 11 bases from J; bases unmatched to any gene: 6. This CDR3 has 12 amino acids. CDR3 DNA: TGTGCCAGCAGTTTTGGGACAGGTGGGGAGTACTTC. Amino acids: CASSFGTGGEYF.

The chain links TRBV12-3 or TRBV12-4 to TRBJ2-5; D is undetermined. V was cut by 6 bases and J by 5 bases, with 16 bases left in between. The CDR3 runs to 14 residues. In DNA form, the CDR3 reads TGTGCCAGCAGCCAAGACGGTCCAGCGGAGACCCAGTACTTC. Amino acid sequence: CASSQDGPAETQYF.

The gene calls are TRBV7-8 and TRBJ2-3; TRBD1 is a possible D gene (6 bases). Trimming removed 8 bases at V and 6 bases at J, with 24 bases between. The CDR3 sequence is 16 residues long. CDR1 and CDR2 from the germline V gene are SGHVS and FQNEAQ. CDR3 protein: CASRTRQEIASDTQYF. The CDR3 DNA reads as TGTGCCAGCCGTACCCGACAGGAGATAGCGTCGGATACGCAGTATTTT.

The chain couples TRBV4-3 to TRBJ2-1; no firm D call. Germline V gene sequence: CDR1 LGHNA, CDR2 YSLEER. The CDR3 extends over 14 amino acids. The V and J ends lost 4 bases and 5 bases respectively, with 12 bases between them. DNA of the CDR3: TGCGCCAGCAGCCCCCGGACGGCAAACAATGAGCAGTTCTTC. It yields the protein CASSPRTANNEQFF.

V is TRBV20-1 and J is TRBJ2-1; 14 bases line up with TRBD2. Looked up from germline, CDR1 is DFQATT and CDR2 is SNEGSKA (reference sequence). The CDR3 covers 13 residues. V was pared by 3 bases and J by 13 bases, with 5 bases of the junction left unmatched. The CDR3 region has the DNA TGCAGTGCTAGTGGGACTAGCGGGGGCCCTCAGTTCTTC. Its translation: CSASGTSGGPQFF.

This clonotype was observed a few times. The DNA for the CDR3 is TGCAGTGCTAAACTAGCGGGGGGGATTACAGATACGCAGTATTTT. Its translation is CSAKLAGGITDTQYF. The chain links TRBV20-1 to TRBJ2-3, with 13 bases matching TRBD2. Germline values: CDR1 DFQATT, CDR2 SNEGSKA (reference sequence). The CDR3 spans 15 residues. V lost 4 bases, J lost 3 bases, and 4 bases stayed unmatched.

The chain links TRBV4-3 to TRBJ1-4; 9 bases line up with TRBD1. Germline V gene data show CDR1 as LGHNA and CDR2 as YSLEER. The CDR3 covers 17 residues. J gave up 8 bases and V 3 bases, and 13 bases lay outside the gene matches. CDR3 sequence: CASSQLPGTGFYEKLFF. The CDR3 DNA is TGCGCCAGCAGCCAGCTTCCCGGGACAGGGTTTTACGAAAAACTGTTTTTT.